One sample yielded the 21 T cell receptor beta chains listed below, sequenced in a study of T cells in Graves' hyperthyroidism and ophthalmopathy. Amplification yielded TCR beta CDR3 regions, with RNA transcripts as the source. During a first-round RT-PCR of the TCR CDR3, the HTBI primer set was used. MiXCR was run by TCRdb on the multiplex PCR reads, yielding one entry per CDR3 protein. The sample consists of 340,000 or so distinct CDR3 sequences, roughly a fifth of them appearing once. What was sequenced was blood. These receptor sequences come from a woman aged 45 to 65 with Graves' hyperthyroidism.

In this sample, this clonotype turned up many times. This chain connects TRBV3-1 to TRBJ2-5; no clear D gene. Germline V gene sequence: CDR1 LGHDT, CDR2 YNNKEL (reference sequence). V lost 1 base and J lost 4, with 10 bases in between. The length of the CDR3 is 14 residues. CDR3 nucleotide sequence: TGTGCCAGCAGCCAAGTACGTGGAGTAGAGACCCAGTACTTC. It yields the protein CASSQVRGVETQYF.

This clonotype was detected many times. The chain employs TRBV3-1 and TRBJ1-1, with D maybe TRBD1 (5 bases). Trimming shortened V by 3 bases and J by 3 bases, and 20 bases separated the two germline ends. Germline-derived CDR1 and CDR2 are LGHDT and YNNKEL (reference sequence). This CDR3 has 17 amino acids. The CDR3: CASSHPTGAHPYTEAFF. The CDR3 DNA is TGTGCCAGCAGCCATCCTACCGGGGCCCACCCGTACACTGAAGCTTTCTTT.

This clonotype has a count of ten or more. J is TRBJ2-7 and V is TRBV27; 9 nucleotides align to TRBD1. CDR3 length: 15 amino acids. Germline V gene lookup returns CDR1 MNHEY and CDR2 SMNVEV (reference sequence). Trimming took 3 bases from V and 3 from J; bases not matched to a gene: 6. CDR3: CASSFQPGQGYEQYF. Here the CDR3 DNA reads TGTGCCAGCAGTTTCCAACCGGGACAGGGCTACGAGCAGTACTTC.

This clonotype was counted between two and nine times. One junction end disagrees with the germline gene, perhaps due to a read error. This chain joins TRBV7-7 and TRBJ2-2; 9 nucleotides line up with TRBD1. The CDR3 extends over 14 amino acids. Germline assignment: CDR1 SSHAT and CDR2 FNYEAQ (reference sequence). CDR3 in DNA: TGTGCTAGCAGCGTACAGGGGGCAACCGGGGAGCTGTTTTTT. Translating it yields CASSVQGATGELFF. The full variable domain, completed using reference TRBV7-7 and TRBJ2-2, is GAGVSQSPRYKVTKRGQDVTLRCDPISSHATLYWYQQALGQGPEFLTYFNYEAQPDKSGLPSDRFSAERPEGSISTLTIQRTEQRDSAMYRCASSVQGATGELFFGEGSRLTVL.

This clonotype was counted a few times. One end of the junction fails to match germline, which may point to a read error. V usage is TRBV6-2 or TRBV6-3 and J usage is TRBJ2-1, with D maybe TRBD2 (6 bases). Germline V gives CDR1 MNHEY, CDR2 SVGEGT. This CDR3 has 17 amino acids. CDR3 protein: CASTYGPQGGPTNEQFF. The CDR3, as DNA: TGTGCCAGCACTTACGGCCCCCAGGGAGGTCCCACGAATGAGCAGTTCTTC.

This clonotype was counted a few times. Being one base from a much bigger clone, this may be a read error. In DNA, the CDR3 is TGTGCCCGCTCAAACGTACAGGGGGCCAACAATGAGCAGTTCTTC. Translation: CARSNVQGANNEQFF. This rearrangement joins TRBV18 to TRBJ2-1; TRBD1 matches 9 bases. The germline V gene has CDR1 KGHSH and CDR2 LQKENI. This CDR3 has 15 amino acids.

The V and J genes are TRBV7-2 and TRBJ2-7; the match to TRBD1 covers 8 bases. Trimming took 6 bases from V and 5 from J; bases not matched to a gene: 9. This CDR3 comprises 14 residues. Germline CDR1 and CDR2: SGHTA and FQGNSA. The CDR3 nucleotides read TGTGCCAGCAGTGAAGGGCAGGGGGCCGACGAGCAGTACTTC. It specifies CASSEGQGADEQYF.

Details on this clonotype: One base away lies a much larger clone, so this may be a sequencing read error. This chain connects TRBV6-1 to TRBJ1-2; D perhaps matches TRBD1 (5 bases). Germline V gene lookup returns CDR1 MNHNS and CDR2 SASEGT. The length of the CDR3 is 13 residues. The DNA for the CDR3 is TGTGCCAGCAGTGAGTCCGGGGACTATGGCCACACCTTC. Protein product: CASSESGDYGHTF.

Comments on this clonotype: The junction departs from germline at one end; a sequencing error may be responsible. The rearrangement uses TRBV25-1 and TRBJ1-4; D is undetermined. This CDR3 is built from 16 residues. CDR1 is MGHDK and CDR2 is SYGVNS in the germline V gene. CDR3 amino acids: CASSDSSFRTNEKLLF. As DNA, the CDR3 is TGTGCCAGCAGTGACTCCTCATTCAGGACTAATGAAAAACTGCTTTTT.

This clonotype was observed a few times. The chain joins TRBV14 to TRBJ2-1; D possibly corresponds to TRBD1 (6 bases). CDR1 and CDR2 from the germline V gene are SGHDN and FVKESK. This CDR3 contains 14 residues. Between the trimmed V and J ends, which lost 8 bases and 1 base, there was a span of 12 bases. CDR3 nucleotides: TGTGCCAGCTGGGCAGGGGATTCCTACAATGAGCAGTTCTTC. It yields the protein CASWAGDSYNEQFF. Looking up the rest from reference TRBV14 and TRBJ2-1 gives the full variable domain: EAGVTQFPSHSVIEKGQTVTLRCDPISGHDNLYWYRRVMGKEIKFLLHFVKESKQDESGMPNNRFLAERTGGTYSTLKVQPAELEDSGVYFCASWAGDSYNEQFFGPGTRLTVL.

V usage is TRBV4-1 and J usage is TRBJ2-7; no clear D. The CDR3 sequence is 14 residues long. V was trimmed by 1 base and J by 0 bases, leaving 7 bases between them. Per the germline V gene, CDR1 is MGHRA and CDR2 is YSYEKL. The DNA of the CDR3 is TGCGCCAGCAGCCAAGGCGAGAGCTCCTACGAGCAGTACTTC. The encoded protein is CASSQGESSYEQYF.

This clonotype was found a few times. This may come from a read error, since a much larger clone is one base off. This chain joins TRBV2 and TRBJ1-2; tentatively, D is TRBD1 (6 bases). Germline assignment: CDR1 SNHLY and CDR2 FYNNEI. With 6 bases removed from V and 1 base from J, the gap between germline ends came to 24 bases. The CDR3 is 18 residues long. CDR3: CASRLKGAQGIHNYGYTF. CDR3 bases: TGTGCCAGCAGACTGAAAGGCGCCCAGGGGATCCATAACTATGGCTACACCTTC. Filled out from reference TRBV2 and TRBJ1-2, the complete variable domain reads EPEVTQTPSHQVTQMGQEVILRCVPISNHLYFYWYRQILGQKVEFLVSFYNNEISEKSEIFDDQFSVERPDGSNFTLKIRSTKLEDSAMYFCASRLKGAQGIHNYGYTFGSGTRLTVV.

This clonotype was detected many times. The CDR3 is CASTLLAGSGGELFF. The CDR3 bases are TGTGCCAGCACGTTACTAGCGGGATCGGGCGGGGAGCTGTTTTTT. The chain is built from TRBV2 and TRBJ2-2; 10 bases fit TRBD2. This CDR3 has 15 residues. Germline V gene sequence: CDR1 SNHLY, CDR2 FYNNEI. Trimming took 7 bases from V and 7 from J; bases not matched to a gene: 9.

The chain is built from TRBV4-1 and TRBJ2-1; 7 bases agree with TRBD1. This CDR3 region has 19 residues. Germline V gene sequence: CDR1 MGHRA, CDR2 YSYEKL. V was pared by 1 base and J by 0 bases, with 12 bases of the junction left unmatched. The CDR3 region is CASSQVSGTAQSSYNEQFF. The CDR3 DNA reads TGCGCCAGCAGCCAAGTAAGTGGGACAGCCCAGAGCTCCTACAATGAGCAGTTCTTC.

The chain recombines TRBV3-1 with TRBJ2-7, with D possibly matching TRBD2 (6 bases). CDR1 LGHDT and CDR2 YNNKEL come from the germline V gene (reference sequence). V was trimmed by 1 base and J by 3 bases, leaving 13 bases between them. CDR3 length equals 15 residues. The CDR3: CASSQGPAGGYEQYF. For the CDR3, the DNA is TGTGCCAGCAGCCAAGGGCCAGCGGGCGGCTACGAGCAGTACTTC.

This clonotype was observed many times. This chain joins TRBV2 and TRBJ2-7, with TRBD2 as a possible D gene (6 bases). The CDR3 contains 14 residues. V was pared by 3 bases and J by 2 bases, with 11 bases between. Germline V lookup: CDR1 SNHLY, CDR2 FYNNEI. The DNA for the CDR3 is TGTGCCAGCAGTGATGGCGGGGCGGCCTACGAGCAGTACTTC. Protein product: CASSDGGAAYEQYF.

The V and J genes are TRBV10-3 and TRBJ2-2, with D maybe TRBD2 (6 bases). The V and J ends lost 10 bases and 6 bases respectively, with 21 bases between them. CDR1 and CDR2 (germline): ENHRY, SYGVKD. The CDR3 has 15 amino acids. This CDR3 reads CATYRDFIGPGELFF. In DNA, the CDR3 is TGTGCCACCTACCGGGACTTTATCGGACCCGGGGAGCTGTTTTTT.

At least ten counts were recorded for this clonotype. This chain connects TRBV20-1 to TRBJ1-5; a possible D gene is TRBD1 (5 bases). Trimming took off 3 bases at V and 7 bases at J, with 19 bases between the two ends. There are 15 residues in the CDR3. Germline-derived CDR1 and CDR2 are DFQATT and SNEGSKA (reference sequence). CDR3 coding DNA: TGCAGTGCTAGCCCGCCGACAGAGACTAACCAGCCCCAGCATTTT. Its translation is CSASPPTETNQPQHF.

The chain carries TRBV13 and TRBJ1-5; D is perhaps TRBD1 (6 bases). The CDR3 contains 14 residues. Trimming stripped 5 bases from V and 3 bases from J, with 11 bases between. Per the germline V gene, CDR1 is PRHDT and CDR2 is FYEKMQ (reference sequence). CDR3 DNA: TGTGCCAGCAGCAAACAGGGCTACAATCAGCCCCAGCATTTT. Residues: CASSKQGYNQPQHF.

This rearrangement joins TRBV5-1 to TRBJ2-2; D call uncertain. There are 15 residues in the CDR3. Trimming took 4 bases from V and 0 from J, leaving 10 bases between them. Germline CDR1 and CDR2: SGHRS and YFSETQ. In nucleotides, the CDR3 is TGCGCCAGCAGCCCCTCCGGATCGAACACCGGGGAGCTGTTTTTT. It translates to CASSPSGSNTGELFF.

This clonotype came up many times. This chain joins TRBV7-9 and TRBJ2-1; 7 bases are a match to TRBD1. This CDR3 contains 14 residues. Germline V CDR1 and CDR2: SEHNR, FQNEAQ (reference sequence). V lost 5 bases, J lost 7 bases, and 8 bases stayed unmatched. For the CDR3, the DNA is TGTGCCAGCAGCCAGCGGACAGGTGGGAATGAGCAGTTCTTC. Translated, it gives CASSQRTGGNEQFF.